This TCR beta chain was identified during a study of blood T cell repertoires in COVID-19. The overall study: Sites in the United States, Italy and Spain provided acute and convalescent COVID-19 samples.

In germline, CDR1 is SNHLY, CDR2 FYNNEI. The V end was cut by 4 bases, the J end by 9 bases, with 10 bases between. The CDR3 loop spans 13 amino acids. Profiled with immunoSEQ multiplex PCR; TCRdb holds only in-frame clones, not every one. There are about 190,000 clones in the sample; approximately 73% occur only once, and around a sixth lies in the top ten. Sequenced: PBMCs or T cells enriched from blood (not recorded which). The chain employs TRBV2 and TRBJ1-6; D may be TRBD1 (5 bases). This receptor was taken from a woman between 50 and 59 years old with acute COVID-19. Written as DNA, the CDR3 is TGTGCCAGCAGTGGGGGCCCCCCTTCACCCCTCCACTTT. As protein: CASSGGPPSPLHF.